This TCR beta chain emerged from a study of CD8 T cells in ankylosing spondylitis. Study-level points and caveats: Disease-linked clones were reportedly significantly enriched in matched ankylosing spondylitis synovial fluid. There was a TCR beta motif, made of several highly homologous variants, that appeared characteristic of ankylosing spondylitis blood. Before this, some motif variants had been reported in reactive arthritis synovial fluid and blood.

TCRdb fed the 5' RACE reads into MiXCR, producing one record per CDR3 protein. Of 150,000 to 200,000 distinct CDR3 sequences listed, 13% were seen once; the top ten hold 9.5% to 12%. V lost 0 bases and J 10 bases, leaving 14 bases between the germline ends. This CDR3 region has 14 residues. Per the germline V gene, CDR1 is LNHNV and CDR2 is YYDKDF (reference sequence). Many counts were recorded for this clonotype. The antigen remains undetermined. The sample comprised blood, either unsorted or a sorted T cell fraction (not recorded which). This receptor was identified in a female donor with ankylosing spondylitis or in good health (not recorded which). The J gene is TRBJ2-3, the V gene TRBV15; D perhaps matches TRBD2 (6 bases). The chain's CDR3 is CATSRDTTAGPQYF. The CDR3 DNA reads as TGTGCCACCAGCAGAGATACCACGGCGGGACCGCAGTATTTT.